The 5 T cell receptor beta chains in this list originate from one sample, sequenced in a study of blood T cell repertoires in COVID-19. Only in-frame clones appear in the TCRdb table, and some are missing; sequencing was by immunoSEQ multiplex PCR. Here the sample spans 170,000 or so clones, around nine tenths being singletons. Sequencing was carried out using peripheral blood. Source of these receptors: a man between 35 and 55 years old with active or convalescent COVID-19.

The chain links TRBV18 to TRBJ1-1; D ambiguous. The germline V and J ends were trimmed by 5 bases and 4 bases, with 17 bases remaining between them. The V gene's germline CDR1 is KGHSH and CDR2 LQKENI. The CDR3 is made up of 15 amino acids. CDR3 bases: TGTGCCAGCTCATTTGAACAGCTACTTAGCACTGAAGCTTTCTTT. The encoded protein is CASSFEQLLSTEAFF.

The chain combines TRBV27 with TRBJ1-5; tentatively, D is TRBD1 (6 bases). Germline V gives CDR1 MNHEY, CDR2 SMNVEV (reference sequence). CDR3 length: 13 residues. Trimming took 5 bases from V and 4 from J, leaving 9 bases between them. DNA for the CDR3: TGTGCCAGCAGTACTAGGGGGAATCAGCCCCAGCATTTT. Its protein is CASSTRGNQPQHF.

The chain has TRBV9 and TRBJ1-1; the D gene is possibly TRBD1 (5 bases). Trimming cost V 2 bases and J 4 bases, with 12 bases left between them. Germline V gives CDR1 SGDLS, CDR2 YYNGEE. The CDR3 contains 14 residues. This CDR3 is CASSVGRAPTEAFF. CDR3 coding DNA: TGTGCCAGCAGCGTGGGCAGGGCACCCACTGAAGCTTTCTTT.

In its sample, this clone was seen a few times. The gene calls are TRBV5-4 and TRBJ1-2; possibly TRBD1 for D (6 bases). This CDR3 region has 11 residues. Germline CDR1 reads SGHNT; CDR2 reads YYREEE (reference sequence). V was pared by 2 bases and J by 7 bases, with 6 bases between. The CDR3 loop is CASSFRGGYTF. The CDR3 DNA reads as TGTGCCAGCAGCTTCAGGGGTGGCTACACCTTC.

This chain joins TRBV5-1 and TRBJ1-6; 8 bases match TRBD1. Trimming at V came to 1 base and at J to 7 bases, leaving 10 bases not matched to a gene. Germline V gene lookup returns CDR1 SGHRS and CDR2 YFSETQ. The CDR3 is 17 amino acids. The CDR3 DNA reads TGCGCCAGCAGCTTGAGGAGTTCCGACAGGGGAAATTCACCCCTCCACTTT. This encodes CASSLRSSDRGNSPLHF. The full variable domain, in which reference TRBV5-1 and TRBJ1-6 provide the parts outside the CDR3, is KAGVTQTPRYLIKTRGQQVTLSCSPISGHRSVSWYQQTPGQGLQFLFEYFSETQRNKGNFPGRFSGRQFSNSRSEMNVSTLELGDSALYLCASSLRSSDRGNSPLHFGNGTRLTVT.